The 2 T cell receptor beta chains in this list originate from one sample, sequenced in a study of OX40 agonist ivuxolimab in advanced cancers. Clones were sequenced by immunoSEQ multiplex PCR, and TCRdb holds only the in-frame ones, with some missing. The table shows 80,000 to 95,000 clones, with about 89% occurring only once. The sequencing used CD4+ or CD8+ T cells sorted from blood, collected in a trial of the OX40 agonist ivuxolimab. These receptors originate from an adult with an advanced solid tumor such as melanoma, head and neck, liver or kidney cancer.

The rearrangement joins TRBV5-4 to TRBJ2-1; weak D call: TRBD2 (5 bases). CDR1 and CDR2 (germline): SGHNT, YYREEE (reference sequence). With 0 bases removed from V and 7 bases from J, the gap between germline ends came to 8 bases. There are 13 residues in the CDR3. CDR3 coding DNA: TGTGCCAGCAGCTTGGCCGGGGAGAATGAGCAGTTCTTC. This encodes CASSLAGENEQFF.

The rearrangement links TRBV2 to TRBJ2-1; 8 bases align to TRBD2. The CDR3 covers 15 residues. The ends lost 4 bases at V and 5 bases at J; junction bases unmatched: 7. Germline lookup yields CDR1 SNHLY and CDR2 FYNNEI. The CDR3 DNA reads TGTGCCAGCAGTGGGGCGACTAGCGTAGACAATGAGCAGTTCTTC. It yields the protein CASSGATSVDNEQFF.